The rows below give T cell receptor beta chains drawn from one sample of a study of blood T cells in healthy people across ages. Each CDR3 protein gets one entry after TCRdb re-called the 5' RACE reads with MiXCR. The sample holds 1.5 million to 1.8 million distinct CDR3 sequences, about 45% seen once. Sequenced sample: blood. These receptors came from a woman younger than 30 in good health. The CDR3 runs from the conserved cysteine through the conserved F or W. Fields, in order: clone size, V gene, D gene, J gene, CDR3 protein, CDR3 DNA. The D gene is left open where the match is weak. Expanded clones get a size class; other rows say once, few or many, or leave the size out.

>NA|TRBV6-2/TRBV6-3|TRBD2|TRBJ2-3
CASSSLAGGAQYF
TGTGCCAGCAGTTCGCTAGCGGGGGGTGCGCAGTATTTT
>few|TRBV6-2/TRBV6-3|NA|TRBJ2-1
CASSLGRTGTYNEQFF
TGTGCCAGCAGCCTTGGGAGGACCGGGACGTACAATGAGCAGTTCTTC
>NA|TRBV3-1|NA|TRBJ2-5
CASSQAKTQYF
TGTGCCAGCAGCCAAGCGAAGACCCAGTACTTC
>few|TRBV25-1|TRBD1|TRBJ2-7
CASSGGNRGSYEQYF
TGTGCCAGCAGTGGGGGGAACAGGGGGTCCTACGAGCAGTACTTC
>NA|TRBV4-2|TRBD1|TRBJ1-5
CASSQQTGLGNQPQHF
TGTGCCAGCAGCCAACAGACAGGGTTAGGCAATCAGCCCCAGCATTTT
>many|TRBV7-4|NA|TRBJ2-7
CASTETARSYEQYF
TGTGCCAGCACCGAGACAGCCCGCTCCTACGAGCAGTACTTC
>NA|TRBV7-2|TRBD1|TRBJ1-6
CASSFGTGSNSPLHF
TGTGCCAGCAGCTTCGGGACAGGAAGCAATTCACCCCTCCACTTT
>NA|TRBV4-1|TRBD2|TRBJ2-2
CASSQPSGGARELFF
TGCGCCAGCAGCCAACCTAGCGGGGGGGCCAGGGAGCTGTTTTTT
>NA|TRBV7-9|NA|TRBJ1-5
CASSLAGDLNQPQHF
TGTGCCAGCAGCTTAGCAGGGGACCTAAATCAGCCCCAGCATTTT
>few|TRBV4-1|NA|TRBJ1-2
CASAQTETNYGYTF
TGCGCCAGCGCTCAGACTGAGACTAACTATGGCTACACCTTC
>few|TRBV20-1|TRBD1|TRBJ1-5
CSASRQGGNQPQHF
TGCAGTGCTTCCCGACAGGGCGGCAATCAGCCCCAGCATTTT
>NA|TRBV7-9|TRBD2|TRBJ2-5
CASSLDGGSAQETQYF
TGTGCCAGCAGCTTAGACGGCGGGAGTGCCCAAGAGACCCAGTACTTC
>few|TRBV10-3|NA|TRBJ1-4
CAISESKGVNEKLFF
TGTGCCATCAGTGAGTCGAAAGGGGTTAATGAAAAACTGTTTTTT
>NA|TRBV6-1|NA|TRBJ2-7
CASSATYGAAMRSYEQYF
TGTGCCAGCAGTGCCACGTATGGAGCGGCCATGCGCTCCTACGAGCAGTACTTC
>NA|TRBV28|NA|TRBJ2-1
CASSYPGLVLNEQFF
TGTGCCAGCAGTTACCCGGGGCTAGTCTTGAATGAGCAGTTCTTC
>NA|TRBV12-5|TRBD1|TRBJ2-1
CASGTTGTGSYNEQFF
TGTGCTAGTGGTACCACCGGGACAGGGTCCTACAATGAGCAGTTCTTC
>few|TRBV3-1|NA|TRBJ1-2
CASSRGAVNYGYTF
TGTGCCAGCAGCCGTGGAGCAGTTAACTATGGCTACACCTTC
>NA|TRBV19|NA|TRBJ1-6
CASSIGRLHDNSPLHF
TGTGCCAGTAGCATAGGAAGGCTTCACGATAATTCACCCCTCCACTTT
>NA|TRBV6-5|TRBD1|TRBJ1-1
CASSYSLGTGGGNTEAFF
TGTGCCAGCAGTTACTCCTTGGGGACAGGGGGCGGAAACACTGAAGCTTTCTTT
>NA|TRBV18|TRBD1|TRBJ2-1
CASSPRGQRNEQFF
TGTGCCAGCTCACCACGGGGACAGCGGAATGAGCAGTTCTTC
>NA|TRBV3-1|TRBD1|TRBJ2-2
CASSQYGQGSTGELFF
TGTGCCAGCAGCCAATACGGACAGGGGAGCACCGGGGAGCTGTTTTTT
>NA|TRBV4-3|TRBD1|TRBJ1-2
CASSQDERGQGVRGYTF
TGCGCCAGCAGCCAAGATGAAAGGGGACAGGGTGTGCGTGGCTACACCTTC
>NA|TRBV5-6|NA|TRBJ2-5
CASSPVFRETQYF
TGTGCCAGCAGCCCAGTCTTCCGGGAGACCCAGTACTTC
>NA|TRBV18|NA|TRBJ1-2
CASSPRVGFTYGYTF
TGTGCCAGCTCACCACGCGTGGGGTTCACCTATGGCTACACCTTC
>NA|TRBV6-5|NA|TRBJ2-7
CASSLQGGVYEQYF
TGTGCCAGCAGTCTTCAGGGGGGCGTCTACGAGCAGTACTTC
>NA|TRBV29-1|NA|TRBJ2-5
CSVEYSQETQYF
TGCAGCGTTGAATACAGCCAAGAGACCCAGTACTTC
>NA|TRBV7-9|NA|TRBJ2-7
CASSLTDPGHHPYEQYF
TGTGCCAGCAGCTTGACCGATCCGGGACATCACCCCTACGAGCAGTACTTC
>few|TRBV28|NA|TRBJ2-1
CASSYGFYNEQFF
TGTGCCAGCAGTTACGGTTTCTACAATGAGCAGTTCTTC
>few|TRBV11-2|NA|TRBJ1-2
CASSSPGSATNYGYTF
TGTGCCAGCAGCTCCCCTGGCAGCGCGACTAACTATGGCTACACCTTC
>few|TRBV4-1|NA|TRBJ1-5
CASSQVVKQPQHF
TGCGCCAGCAGCCAAGTAGTAAAACAGCCCCAGCATTTT
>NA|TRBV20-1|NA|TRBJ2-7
CSAARGAYEQYF
TGCAGTGCAGCTAGGGGGGCCTACGAGCAGTACTTC
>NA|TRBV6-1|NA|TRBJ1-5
CASRRGQGIDQPQHF
TGTGCCAGCAGGAGAGGCCAGGGCATTGATCAGCCCCAGCATTTT
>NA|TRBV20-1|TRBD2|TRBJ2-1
CSAVTSGRIEQFF
TGCAGTGCTGTGACTAGCGGGAGAATTGAGCAGTTCTTC
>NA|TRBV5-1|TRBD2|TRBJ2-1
CASSLTSGDWGNEQFF
TGCGCCAGCAGCTTGACTAGCGGGGACTGGGGCAATGAGCAGTTCTTC
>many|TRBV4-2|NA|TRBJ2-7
CASSQEWGSYEQYF
TGTGCCAGCAGCCAAGAATGGGGCTCCTACGAGCAGTACTTC
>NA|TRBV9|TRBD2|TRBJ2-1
CASSVSGGGTSLNEQFF
TGTGCCAGCAGCGTCTCCGGGGGAGGGACTAGCCTCAATGAGCAGTTCTTC
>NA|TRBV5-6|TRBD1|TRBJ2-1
CATWGRGQGNEQFF
TGTGCCACCTGGGGCAGGGGGCAGGGTAATGAGCAGTTCTTC
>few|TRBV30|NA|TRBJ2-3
CAWDSGLDADTQYF
TGTGCCTGGGACTCTGGCTTAGATGCAGATACGCAGTATTTT
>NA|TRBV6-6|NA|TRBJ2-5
CASTPGLERLQETQYF
TGTGCCAGCACGCCAGGGCTTGAGCGGCTTCAAGAGACCCAGTACTTC
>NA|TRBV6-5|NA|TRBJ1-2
CASSYSSTANYGYTF
TGTGCCAGCAGTTACTCGAGTACAGCTAACTATGGCTACACCTTC
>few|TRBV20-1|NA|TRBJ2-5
CSATTRGRRETQYF
TGCAGTGCCACGACTCGGGGTCGGCGAGAGACCCAGTACTTC
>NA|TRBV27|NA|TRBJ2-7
CASTTNGRIYEQYF
TGTGCCAGCACGACCAACGGACGGATCTACGAGCAGTACTTC
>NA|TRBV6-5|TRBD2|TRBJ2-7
CASSYSTLAAYEQYF
TGTGCCAGCAGTTACTCGACCCTAGCGGCCTACGAGCAGTACTTC
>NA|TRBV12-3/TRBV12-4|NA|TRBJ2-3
CASSSGPVRDTQYF
TGTGCCAGCAGTTCAGGGCCGGTGAGGGATACGCAGTATTTT
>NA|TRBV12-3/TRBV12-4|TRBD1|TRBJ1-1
CASSWGQGDREAFF
TGTGCCAGCAGTTGGGGACAGGGGGATCGTGAAGCTTTCTTT
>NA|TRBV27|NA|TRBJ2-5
CASSPGGLPQETQYF
TGTGCCAGCTCCCCTGGGGGCCTGCCCCAAGAGACCCAGTACTTC
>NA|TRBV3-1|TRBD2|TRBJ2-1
CASSQVLAGNEQFF
TGTGCCAGCAGCCAAGTGCTAGCGGGCAATGAGCAGTTCTTC
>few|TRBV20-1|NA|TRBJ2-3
CSAPRDFSDTQYF
TGCAGTGCTCCCCGGGACTTCTCAGATACGCAGTATTTT
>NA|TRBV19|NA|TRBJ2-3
CASSIQERTQYF
TGTGCCAGTAGTATACAAGAACGTACGCAGTATTTT
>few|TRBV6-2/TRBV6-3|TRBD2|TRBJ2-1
CASSPLAGRSNEQFF
TGTGCCAGCAGTCCTCTAGCCGGGAGGTCGAATGAGCAGTTCTTC
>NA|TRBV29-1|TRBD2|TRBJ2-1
CSACPGTSRVNEQFF
TGCAGCGCCTGTCCCGGGACTAGCCGGGTAAATGAGCAGTTCTTC
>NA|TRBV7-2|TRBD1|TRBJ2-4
CASSLVGQNLAKNIQYF
TGTGCCAGCAGCTTAGTGGGACAGAACCTAGCCAAAAACATTCAGTACTTC
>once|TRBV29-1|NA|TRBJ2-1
CGVEGGSLGDEQFF
TGCGGCGTTGAAGGCGGTAGTTTAGGGGATGAGCAGTTCTTC